The T cell receptor beta chain under discussion was sequenced for a study of blood T cell repertoires in COVID-19. As for the study in general: Sites in the United States, Italy and Spain provided acute and convalescent COVID-19 samples. Sample material is recorded as cDNA or gDNA derived from T cells, B-cell-depleted T cells, or PBMCs.

The trim removed 5 bases at V and 4 bases at J, leaving 8 bases unmatched. Germline V CDR1 and CDR2: LNHDA, SQIVND (reference sequence). The CDR3 totals 17 residues. Per the study methods: Scientists estimated how many nucleated cells there were by amplifying reference gene primers. The repertoire was sequenced with immunoSEQ multiplex PCR; TCRdb's copy has only in-frame clones and lacks some. V, J and clone size reflect that table, while D and trimming were determined from the DNA. This sample has under 200,000 clones, with approximately 84% found just once. The sequencing sample was made of peripheral blood. This rearrangement joins TRBV19 to TRBJ2-6, with TRBD1 identical over 10 bases. The TCR was taken from a man aged 18 to 29 with active or convalescent COVID-19. The CDR3, as DNA: TGTGCCAGTAGTGCCCGACAGGGGGCGGTGGGGGCCAACGTCCTGACTTTC. It is translated as CASSARQGAVGANVLTF.